This TCR beta chain was identified during a study of identical twins. Every sampled donor was Caucasian and healthy. Findings and caveats of the study: The abundant beta clonotypes from cord blood had fewer insertions, and memory repertoires had none of this. Out-of-frame alpha sequences common to twins exhibited a surplus of low generation probability.

About this clonotype: The target antigen is unknown.

TCRdb redid the calling of the 5' RACE reads with MiXCR, one entry per CDR3 protein. The repertoire holds 1.5 million to 2 million distinct CDR3 sequences, around 33% seen once, with about 0.3% in the top ten. Trimming took off 12 bases at V and 5 bases at J, with 16 bases between the two ends. Germline V lookup: CDR1 KGHDR, CDR2 SFDVKD. The CDR3 spans 13 residues. The chain recombines TRBV24-1 with TRBJ2-1, with a weak D call TRBD1 (5 bases). The TCR originated in a newborn girl in good health. The sample consisted of cord blood. CDR3 loop: CAFLQGIHNEQFF. CDR3 DNA: TGTGCCTTCCTGCAGGGAATTCACAATGAGCAGTTCTTC.